A selection of T cell receptor beta chains follows, all from one sample in a study of blood T cell repertoires in COVID-19. Sequencing was performed with immunoSEQ multiplex PCR; in TCRdb, only in-frame clones are kept and a portion is missing. This repertoire shows some 320,000 clones, 85% to 95% found once; its top ten account for 3.9%. Input material: PBMCs or T cells enriched from blood (not recorded which). Receptors were obtained from a woman aged 25-40 years who had been exposed to COVID-19. Each CDR3 is given with its conserved first and last residue. Fields, in order: CDR3 protein, V gene, J gene.

CDR3 protein: CASSQDGGGVYGYTF
V gene: TRBV4-1
J gene: TRBJ1-2

CDR3 protein: CASMNSGSAYEQYF
V gene: TRBV2
J gene: TRBJ2-7

CDR3 protein: CASSHSRGNTIYF
V gene: TRBV3-1/TRBV3-2
J gene: TRBJ1-3

CDR3 protein: CASSLLSGGALWSYTQYF
V gene: TRBV5-6
J gene: TRBJ2-3

CDR3 protein: CASSPGLAGGYEQYF
V gene: TRBV18
J gene: TRBJ2-7

CDR3 protein: CASSQGSKSNQPQHF
V gene: TRBV4-1
J gene: TRBJ1-5

CDR3 protein: CASSVANSDTQYF
V gene: TRBV9
J gene: TRBJ2-3

CDR3 protein: CASRSLDRPHEQYF
V gene: TRBV7-2
J gene: TRBJ2-7

CDR3 protein: CASSPGQGREQYF
V gene: TRBV5-1
J gene: TRBJ2-7

CDR3 protein: CASSFRDSHRGYTF
V gene: TRBV7-9
J gene: TRBJ1-2

CDR3 protein: CASSRSTGANTEAFF
V gene: TRBV3-1/TRBV3-2
J gene: TRBJ1-1